This T cell receptor (beta chain) emerged from a study of blood T cell repertoires in COVID-19. Participants spanned ages about 18 to 100 years and resided in 20 to 30 US areas. The repertoire was sequenced with immunoSEQ multiplex PCR; TCRdb's copy has only in-frame clones and lacks some. The table records approximately 300,000 clones, 85% to 90% of them present only once. The CDR3 is 14 residues long. V was cut by 5 bases and J by 4 bases, with 12 bases left in between. CDR1 SEHNR and CDR2 FQNEAQ come from the germline V gene (reference sequence). This clonotype was sampled from a woman younger than 30 who had recovered from COVID-19. The sample taken for sequencing was PBMCs or T cells enriched from blood (not recorded which). The chain combines TRBV7-9 with TRBJ2-1; D is uncertain. The CDR3 DNA sequence: TGTGCCAGCAGCCCTGGCCGTTCATACAATGAGCAGTTCTTC. Residues: CASSPGRSYNEQFF.